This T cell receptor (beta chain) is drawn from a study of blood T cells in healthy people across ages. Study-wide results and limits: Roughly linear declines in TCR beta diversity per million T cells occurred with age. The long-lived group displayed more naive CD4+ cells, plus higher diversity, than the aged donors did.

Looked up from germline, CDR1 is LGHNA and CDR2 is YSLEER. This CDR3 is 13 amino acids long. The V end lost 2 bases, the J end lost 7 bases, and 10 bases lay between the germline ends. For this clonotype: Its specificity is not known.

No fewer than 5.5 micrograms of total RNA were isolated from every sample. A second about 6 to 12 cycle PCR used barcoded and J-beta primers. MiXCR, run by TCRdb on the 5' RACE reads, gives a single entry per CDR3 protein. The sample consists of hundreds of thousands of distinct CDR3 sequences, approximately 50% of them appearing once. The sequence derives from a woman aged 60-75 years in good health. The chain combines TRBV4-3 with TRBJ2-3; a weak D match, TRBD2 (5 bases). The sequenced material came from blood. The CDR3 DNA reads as TGCGCCAGCAGCCAAAGCGGCGTTAATACGCAGTATTTT. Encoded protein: CASSQSGVNTQYF.